Each of the 25 T cell receptor beta chains below was sequenced from the same sample in a study of T cells after yellow fever vaccination. TCRdb redid the calling of the 5' RACE reads with MiXCR, one entry per CDR3 protein. This table holds more than 75,000 distinct CDR3 sequences, 8% to 10% found once. The specimen comprised CD8+ T cells not binding an NS4B(214-222) dextramer, sorted from PBMCs, sampled more than 14 days after the first yellow fever vaccination. The receptors here all came from a man younger than 35 who received the YFV17D yellow fever vaccine.

The chain employs TRBV6-2 or TRBV6-3 and TRBJ2-2; 9 bases are a match to TRBD2. There are 14 residues in the CDR3. Germline V gives CDR1 MNHEY, CDR2 SVGEGT. Trimming at V came to 5 bases and at J to 6 bases, leaving 4 bases not matched to a gene. The CDR3 coding sequence is TGTGCCAGCAGTCTAGCGGGGAGACCCGGGGAGCTGTTTTTT. Translation: CASSLAGRPGELFF.

This clonotype was detected only a few times. The chain has TRBV11-2 and TRBJ2-7, with D possibly TRBD1 on 6 matching bases. This CDR3 spans 15 amino acids. V lost 5 bases to trimming and J lost 2 bases, with 16 bases between them. Germline CDR1 and CDR2: SGHAT and FQNNGV. For the CDR3, the DNA is TGTGCCAGCAGCCTCGATCGGACAGCAGCCTACGAGCAGTACTTC. Its protein is CASSLDRTAAYEQYF.

The V call is TRBV7-9, the J call TRBJ1-1; D gene ambiguous. With 9 bases removed from V and 0 bases from J, the gap between germline ends came to 11 bases. Germline CDR1 reads SEHNR; CDR2 reads FQNEAQ (reference sequence). The CDR3 is made up of 13 amino acids. The CDR3 DNA is TGTGCCAGTATTTGGGTATTGAACACTGAAGCTTTCTTT. This encodes CASIWVLNTEAFF.

This clonotype has at least ten counts. The chain recombines TRBV4-1 with TRBJ1-1, with D hard to call. This CDR3 comprises 12 residues. Trimming pared 1 base from V and 4 bases from J, leaving 4 bases between. Germline V gene sequence: CDR1 MGHRA, CDR2 YSYEKL. For the CDR3, the DNA is TGCGCCAGCAGCCAAGGGTCCACTGAAGCTTTCTTT. The encoded protein is CASSQGSTEAFF.

This clonotype was detected a few times. The chain uses TRBV4-1 and TRBJ2-3; 8 nucleotides align to TRBD2. The CDR3 extends over 16 amino acids. With 1 base clipped from V and 0 bases from J, the junction kept 3 bases outside the gene matches. Germline V gene lookup returns CDR1 MGHRA and CDR2 YSYEKL. DNA of the CDR3: TGCGCCAGCAGCCAAGTTGGCGGGGGGAGCACAGATACGCAGTATTTT. Protein product: CASSQVGGGSTDTQYF.

This clonotype turned up a few times. This rearrangement joins TRBV12-3 or TRBV12-4 to TRBJ1-5, with no clear D. The CDR3 sequence is 13 residues long. Trimming shortened V by 8 bases and J by 4 bases, and 12 bases separated the two germline ends. The CDR3 region has the DNA TGTGCCAGCTCTTGGGCGGGGAATCAGCCCCAGCATTTT. Translating it yields CASSWAGNQPQHF.

This chain joins TRBV7-3 and TRBJ2-1; 8 bases map to TRBD1. The CDR3 extends over 13 amino acids. Trimming at V came to 5 bases and at J to 8 bases, leaving 5 bases not matched to a gene. Germline V gives CDR1 SGHTA, CDR2 FQGTGA. The CDR3 region has the DNA TGTGCCAGCAGCGCGGACAGGGCGGATGAGCAGTTCTTC. Translated, it gives CASSADRADEQFF. Combining the CDR3 with reference TRBV7-3 and TRBJ2-1 gives the whole variable domain GAGVSQTPSNKVTEKGKYVELRCDPISGHTALYWYRQSLGQGPEFLIYFQGTGAADDSGLPNDRFFAVRPEGSVSTLKIQRTERGDSAVYLCASSADRADEQFFGPGTRLTVL.

V is TRBV7-6 and J is TRBJ2-2; D is unclear. The CDR3 runs 13 residues. Trimming pared 1 base from V and 1 base from J, leaving 1 base between. The germline V gene encodes CDR1 SGHVS and CDR2 FNYEAQ. The CDR3 is CASSLENTGELFF. CDR3 DNA sequence: TGTGCCAGCAGCTTAGAGAACACCGGGGAGCTGTTTTTT.

This clonotype showed up just a few times. The J gene is TRBJ2-1, the V gene TRBV6-2 or TRBV6-3; TRBD2 aligns across 13 bases. Germline CDR1 MNHEY, CDR2 SVGEGT. CDR3 length: 18 amino acids. Unmatched junction bases numbered 6, after V lost 4 bases and J lost 0 bases. The CDR3, as DNA: TGTGCCAGCAGTTCAGTACTAGCGGGGGGGAGCTCCTACAATGAGCAGTTCTTC. It encodes CASSSVLAGGSSYNEQFF.

This clonotype was counted a few times. This chain uses TRBV4-2 with TRBJ2-5, with 8 positions matching TRBD2. With 3 bases clipped from V and 1 base from J, the junction kept 7 bases outside the gene matches. In germline, CDR1 is LGHNA, CDR2 YNFKEQ. The CDR3 is 16 amino acids. CDR3: CASSQELAAPQETQYF. CDR3 sequence (DNA): TGTGCCAGCAGCCAGGAACTAGCGGCCCCCCAAGAGACCCAGTACTTC.

This clonotype was picked up a small number of times. The V call is TRBV4-3, the J call TRBJ2-1, with 12 bases identical to TRBD2. The CDR3 has 17 residues. Trimming at V came to 0 bases and at J to 7 bases, leaving 7 bases not matched to a gene. Germline-derived CDR1 and CDR2 are LGHNA and YSLEER. CDR3 DNA sequence: TGCGCCAGCAGCCAAGAATTCACTAGCGGGGGGTTTAATGAGCAGTTCTTC. This translates into CASSQEFTSGGFNEQFF.

V gene TRBV6-2 or TRBV6-3 combines with J gene TRBJ2-2; no firm D call. Germline-derived CDR1 and CDR2 are MNHEY and SVGEGT. The ends were cut back, 5 bases at V and 7 bases at J, with 14 bases in the middle. CDR3 length: 14 residues. CDR3 DNA sequence: TGTGCCAGCAGTACCCCCCCTTCCTACGGGGAGCTGTTTTTT. It encodes CASSTPPSYGELFF.

The rearrangement joins TRBV7-6 to TRBJ2-1; D remains unclear. The length of the CDR3 is 12 residues. Germline CDR1 is SGHVS and CDR2 is FNYEAQ. V was clipped by 0 bases and J by 10 bases, with 7 bases between them. CDR3 DNA: TGTGCCAGCAGCTTAGCGGCACACGAGCAGTTCTTC. As protein: CASSLAAHEQFF.

The CDR3 reads CASSPGRPYQETQYF. The CDR3 bases are TGCGCCAGCAGCCCGGGACGGCCGTACCAAGAGACCCAGTACTTC. This chain joins TRBV5-1 and TRBJ2-5, with D possibly called TRBD1 or TRBD2 (5 bases each). The germline V gene has CDR1 SGHRS and CDR2 YFSETQ. Between the trimmed V and J ends, which lost 4 bases and 0 bases, there was a span of 13 bases. The CDR3 is 15 residues long.

This clonotype came up a few times. The gene calls are TRBV13 and TRBJ2-5, with TRBD1 matching 7 bases. CDR3 length: 14 amino acids. Germline V CDR1 and CDR2: PRHDT, FYEKMQ (reference sequence). Trimming cost V 5 bases and J 5 bases; bases outside gene matches: 8. The CDR3 region is CASSPQGIGETQYF. The CDR3 DNA follows: TGTGCCAGCAGCCCACAGGGGATTGGGGAGACCCAGTACTTC.

The rearrangement links TRBV5-1 to TRBJ2-2, with D possibly being TRBD1 (6 bases). The germline V gene has CDR1 SGHRS and CDR2 YFSETQ. V was shortened by 1 base and J by 3 bases, with 13 bases between the two germline ends. This CDR3 has 16 amino acids. The CDR3, as DNA: TGCGCCAGCAGCTTGCATCAGGGGTTGGACACCGGGGAGCTGTTTTTT. It is translated as CASSLHQGLDTGELFF.

This chain connects TRBV29-1 to TRBJ2-7; a weak D match, TRBD2 (6 bases). Germline values: CDR1 SQVTM, CDR2 ANQGSEA. V lost 1 base, J lost 4 bases, and 8 bases lay in between. The CDR3 runs 12 residues. CDR3 in DNA: TGCAGCGTTGAAGCCCGGGGGTACGAGCAGTACTTC. This encodes CSVEARGYEQYF.

This clonotype was counted only a few times. The V gene is TRBV3-1, the J gene TRBJ2-6; D perhaps matches TRBD2 (6 bases). Germline V gives CDR1 LGHDT, CDR2 YNNKEL (reference sequence). The CDR3 spans 17 residues. The germline V and J ends were trimmed by 1 base and 2 bases, with 12 bases remaining between them. The CDR3 bases are TGTGCCAGCAGCCAAGTCCCCGGGACTCCTGGGGCCAACGTCCTGACTTTC. Translated, it gives CASSQVPGTPGANVLTF.

This clonotype has more than one count but fewer than ten. The rearrangement joins TRBV4-3 to TRBJ1-5; possible D gene TRBD1, 5 bases. Trimming removed 0 bases at V and 0 bases at J, with 9 bases between. CDR3 size: 16 residues. The germline gives CDR1 LGHNA, CDR2 YSLEER. The CDR3 DNA follows: TGCGCCAGCAGCCAAGAATTAGGGGCTAGCAATCAGCCCCAGCATTTT. It is translated as CASSQELGASNQPQHF.

The gene calls are TRBV2 and TRBJ2-3; 9 bases match TRBD2. The CDR3 extends over 19 amino acids. Germline V lookup: CDR1 SNHLY, CDR2 FYNNEI. V was clipped by 10 bases and J by 0 bases; unmatched bases: 20. For the CDR3, the DNA is TGTGCCACCCCGAGTTCAGCGGGGGGCACCCCGACTAGCACAGATACGCAGTATTTT. This gives the protein CATPSSAGGTPTSTDTQYF.

In its sample, this clonotype was seen many times. The chain has TRBV29-1 and TRBJ2-7; no reliable D call. Trimming left V 6 bases short and J 3 bases short, with 15 bases between. CDR1 and CDR2 (germline): SQVTM, ANQGSEA. This CDR3 has 13 residues. The CDR3 region has the DNA TGCAGCGTGCGGACCCCCGGGCTCTACGAGCAGTACTTC. It yields the protein CSVRTPGLYEQYF.

The chain combines TRBV20-1 with TRBJ2-6, with D perhaps given as TRBD1 or TRBD2 (5 bases each). V lost 0 bases and J 0 bases, leaving 9 bases between the germline ends. Germline-derived CDR1 and CDR2 are DFQATT and SNEGSKA (reference sequence). The CDR3 is 16 amino acids. In nucleotides, the CDR3 is TGCAGTGCTAGAGATCGGGGCAACTCTGGGGCCAACGTCCTGACTTTC. As protein: CSARDRGNSGANVLTF.

The V gene is TRBV12-3 or TRBV12-4, the J gene TRBJ2-3, with TRBD2 as a possible D gene (5 bases). CDR3 length: 14 amino acids. Trimming cost V 7 bases and J 3 bases, with 14 bases left between them. The CDR3 DNA reads TGTGCCAGCATCCCGTGGACTGGGACAGATACGCAGTATTTT. The encoded protein is CASIPWTGTDTQYF.

This clonotype was detected many times. The chain is built from TRBV6-5 and TRBJ2-2; D may match TRBD1 or TRBD2 (5 bases each). Germline CDR1 and CDR2: MNHEY and SVGAGI. Trimming pared 4 bases from V and 1 base from J, leaving 10 bases between. The CDR3 sequence is 15 residues long. This chain's CDR3 is CASSSGAGNTGELFF. The CDR3 coding sequence is TGTGCCAGCAGTTCCGGGGCCGGGAACACCGGGGAGCTGTTTTTT.

The chain couples TRBV29-1 to TRBJ2-5, with D unresolved. The V gene lost 2 bases and the J gene lost 1 base, with 17 bases spanning the gap. Looked up from germline, CDR1 is SQVTM and CDR2 is ANQGSEA. CDR3 length equals 16 residues. CDR3 in amino acids: CSVELDLRQIQETQYF. The CDR3, as DNA: TGCAGCGTTGAACTTGATCTGAGGCAGATCCAAGAGACCCAGTACTTC.